The entry that follows covers one TCR beta chain sequence. Its antigen is still unknown. At one boundary the junction diverges from the germline segment, which might be a read error. CDR3 length equals 13 residues. The germline V gene has CDR1 SEHNR and CDR2 FQNEAQ (reference sequence). This specimen belongs to a study of cytomegalovirus exposure and HLA in healthy donors. Study results and limitations: The study put some 150 TCR beta chains on its list as cytomegalovirus-associated.

Primers: 60 Vbeta forward and 13 Jbeta reverse. Data came from immunoSEQ multiplex PCR; TCRdb stores just in-frame clones and leaves some out. The sample holds 100,000 or so clones, around 79% seen once. What was sequenced was PBMCs. The TCR was taken from a woman in her thirties or forties in good health and CMV-seronegative. The chain links TRBV7-9 to TRBJ2-3; D call uncertain. CDR3 sequence (DNA): TGTTCCAGCAGCTTAGGGCTTACAGATACGCAGTATTTT. Protein: CSSSLGLTDTQYF.